What follows describes a single T cell receptor (beta chain). Its target is not known. The data are from a study of PD-1 blockade in classical Hodgkin lymphoma. Study as a whole: Every 2 weeks, patients had 3 mg/kg nivolumab intravenously.

Produced via immunoSEQ multiplex PCR; TCRdb's table is partial and in-frame only. The sample has over 3,500 clones; around four fifths are singletons. V lost 4 bases, J lost 7 bases, and 9 bases stayed unmatched. CDR1 and CDR2 from the germline V gene are SGDLS and YYNGEE. This CDR3 is 15 amino acids long. All trial patients relapsed after autologous stem cell transplantation. Notes on the study in general: Exclusion applied to patients who initiated nivolumab less than 1 year following ASCT. Unlike CD8+ TCR diversity, which did not rise significantly by C4D1, CD4+ TCR diversity did. As was reported, newly diagnosed patients showed lower baseline TCR diversity than healthy donors did.

The material was peripheral blood mononuclear cells (PBMCs), obtained at baseline. V usage is TRBV9 and J usage is TRBJ1-1; 11 nucleotides match TRBD1. This sequence originates from a human donor with classical Hodgkin lymphoma. The CDR3 sequence is CASSPSGTGGSEAFF. CDR3 nucleotide sequence: TGTGCCAGCAGCCCTAGCGGGACAGGGGGGAGTGAAGCTTTCTTT.